This TCR beta chain was sequenced during a study of blood T cells in healthy people across ages. Overall study findings and caveats: Among T cells, TCR beta diversity per million cells dropped roughly linearly as age rose. A conclusive naive versus antigen-experienced comparison was prevented by the unsorted PBMCs. Long-lived donors had more naive CD4+ cells and higher diversity than aged donors.

Germline assignment: CDR1 SSHAT and CDR2 FNYEAQ (reference sequence). J gave up 0 bases and V 2 bases, and 3 bases lay outside the gene matches. The CDR3 loop spans 16 amino acids. It was with a sample-barcoded 5' primer and a J-beta primer mix that a second PCR of about 6 to 12 cycles was run. All samples yielded 3 million or more CDR3-containing paired-end reads. TCRdb itself ran the 5' RACE reads through MiXCR, one entry per CDR3 protein. Of around 1,500,000 distinct CDR3 sequences listed, about 40% are singletons. Concerning this clonotype: Its antigen is currently unknown.

This clonotype was sampled from a woman aged 18-35 years in good health. What was sequenced was blood. The chain links TRBV7-7 to TRBJ2-1, with TRBD2 matching over 8 bases. The CDR3 region has the DNA TGTGCCAGCAGCTTAACTCTAGCGGGCTCCTACAATGAGCAGTTCTTC. Its translation: CASSLTLAGSYNEQFF.